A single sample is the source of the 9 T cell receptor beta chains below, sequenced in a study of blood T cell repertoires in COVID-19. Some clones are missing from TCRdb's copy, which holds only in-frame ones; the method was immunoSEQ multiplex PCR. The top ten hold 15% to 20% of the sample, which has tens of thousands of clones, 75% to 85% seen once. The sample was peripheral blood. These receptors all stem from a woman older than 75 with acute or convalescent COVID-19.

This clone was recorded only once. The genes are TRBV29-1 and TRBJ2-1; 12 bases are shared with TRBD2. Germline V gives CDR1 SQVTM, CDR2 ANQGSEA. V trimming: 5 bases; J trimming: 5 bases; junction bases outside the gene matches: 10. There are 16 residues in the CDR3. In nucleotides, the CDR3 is TGCAGCGTTCTAGGTGCACTAGCGGGAGGCAACAATGAGCAGTTCTTC. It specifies CSVLGALAGGNNEQFF.

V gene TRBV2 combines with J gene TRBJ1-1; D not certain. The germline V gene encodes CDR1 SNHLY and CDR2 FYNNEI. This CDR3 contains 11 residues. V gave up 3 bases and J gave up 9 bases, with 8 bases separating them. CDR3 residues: CASSDEAKAFF. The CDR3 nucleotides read TGTGCCAGCAGTGATGAAGCTAAAGCTTTCTTT.

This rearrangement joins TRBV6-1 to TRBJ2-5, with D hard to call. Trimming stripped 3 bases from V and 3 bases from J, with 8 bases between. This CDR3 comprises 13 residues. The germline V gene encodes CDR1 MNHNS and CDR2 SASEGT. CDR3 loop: CASSEGLEETQYF. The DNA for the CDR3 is TGTGCCAGCAGTGAGGGCCTCGAAGAGACCCAGTACTTC.

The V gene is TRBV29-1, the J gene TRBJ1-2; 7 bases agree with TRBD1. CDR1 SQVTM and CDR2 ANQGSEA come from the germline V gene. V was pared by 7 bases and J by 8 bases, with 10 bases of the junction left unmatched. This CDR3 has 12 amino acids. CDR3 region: CSAWKGAEGYTF. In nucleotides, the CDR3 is TGCAGCGCCTGGAAGGGGGCGGAAGGCTACACCTTC. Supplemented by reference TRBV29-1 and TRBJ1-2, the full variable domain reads SAVISQKPSRDICQRGTSLTIQCQVDSQVTMMFWYRQQPGQSLTLIATANQGSEATYESGFVIDKFPISRPNLTFSTLTVSNMSPEDSSIYLCSAWKGAEGYTFGSGTRLTVV.

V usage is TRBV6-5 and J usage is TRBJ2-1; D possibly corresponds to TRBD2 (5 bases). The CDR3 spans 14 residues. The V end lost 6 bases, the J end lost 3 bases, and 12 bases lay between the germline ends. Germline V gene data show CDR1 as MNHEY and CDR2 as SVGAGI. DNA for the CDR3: TGTGCCAGCAGCCCGTGGACTGGCTACAATGAGCAGTTCTTC. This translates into CASSPWTGYNEQFF.

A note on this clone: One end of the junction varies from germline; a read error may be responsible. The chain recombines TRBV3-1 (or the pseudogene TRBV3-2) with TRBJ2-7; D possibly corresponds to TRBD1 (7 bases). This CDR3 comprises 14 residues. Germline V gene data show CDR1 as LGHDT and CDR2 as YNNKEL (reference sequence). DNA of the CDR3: TGTGCCAGCAGACAAGGCGGGACAGCCTACGAGCAGTACTTC. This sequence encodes CASRQGGTAYEQYF.

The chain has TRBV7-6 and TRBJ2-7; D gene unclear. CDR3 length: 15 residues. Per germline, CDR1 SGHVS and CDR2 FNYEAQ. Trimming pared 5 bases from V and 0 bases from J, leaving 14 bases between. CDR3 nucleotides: TGTGCCAGCAGCATAGGAAGCCTCGGCTCCTACGAGCAGTACTTC. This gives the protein CASSIGSLGSYEQYF.

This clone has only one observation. CDR3 coding DNA: TGTGCCAGCAGTCAGGGACAGGCAAACTATGGCTACACCTTC. Its translation: CASSQGQANYGYTF. The gene calls are TRBV2 and TRBJ1-2; 8 bases are a match to TRBD1. J gave up 2 bases and V 5 bases, and 4 bases lay outside the gene matches. Germline V gene sequence: CDR1 SNHLY, CDR2 FYNNEI. This CDR3 has 14 residues. The variable domain in full, completed from reference TRBV2 and TRBJ1-2, reads EPEVTQTPSHQVTQMGQEVILRCVPISNHLYFYWYRQILGQKVEFLVSFYNNEISEKSEIFDDQFSVERPDGSNFTLKIRSTKLEDSAMYFCASSQGQANYGYTFGSGTRLTVV.

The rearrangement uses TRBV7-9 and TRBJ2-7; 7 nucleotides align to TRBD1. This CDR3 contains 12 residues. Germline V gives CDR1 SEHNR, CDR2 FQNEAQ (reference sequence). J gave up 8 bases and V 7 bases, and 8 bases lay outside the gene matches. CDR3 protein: CASNNRQGKQYF. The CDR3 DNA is TGTGCCAGCAACAACCGACAGGGAAAGCAGTACTTC.